The clone carrying this TCR beta chain was counted at least ten times. The antigen remains unidentified. This sample was taken from a study of regulatory T cells in long-lasting Graves disease. Findings of the study overall: Persistent Graves' patients possessed reduced TCR diversity relative to recently diagnosed ones. Fewer public clonotypes were shared by new patients (roughly 970) than by persistent patients (about 2,700).

Germline V lookup: CDR1 SGHTA, CDR2 FQGTGA. Trimming removed 2 bases at V and 3 bases at J, with 14 bases between. The CDR3 consists of 15 residues. The sample's time point: persistent/refractory GD, antithyroid drugs over 5 years with positive TRAb. With RNA extracted from PBMCs as input, the TCR library was made. CDR3-region Arm-PCR and iRepertoire HTBI primers produced the TCR beta libraries. TCRdb re-derived calls from the multiplex PCR reads in MiXCR, one entry per CDR3 protein. This table holds hundreds of thousands of distinct CDR3 sequences, around 20% found once. This TCR was sampled from a female donor with Graves disease. This chain joins TRBV7-3 and TRBJ2-7; D not certain. The sequencing used peripheral blood mononuclear cells (PBMCs), collected when the disease was refractory, from a patient treated with antithyroid drugs. This CDR3 is CASSLAVGESYEQYF. CDR3 coding DNA: TGTGCCAGCAGCTTAGCAGTGGGTGAGAGCTACGAGCAGTACTTC.